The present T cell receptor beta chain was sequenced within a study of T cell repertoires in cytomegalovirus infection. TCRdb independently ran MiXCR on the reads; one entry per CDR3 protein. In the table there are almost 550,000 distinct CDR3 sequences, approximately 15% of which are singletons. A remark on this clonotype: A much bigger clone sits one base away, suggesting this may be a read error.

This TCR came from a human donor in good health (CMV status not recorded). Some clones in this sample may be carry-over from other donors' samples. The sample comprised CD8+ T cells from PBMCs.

CDR3 amino acids: CASSIVESTEAFF. The CDR3 nucleotides are TGTGCCAGTAGTATAGTGGAGAGCACTGAAGCTTTCTTT. The chain couples TRBV19 to TRBJ1-1; D unresolved. The CDR3 sequence is 13 residues long. With 1 base removed from V and 4 bases from J, the gap between germline ends came to 7 bases. CDR1 and CDR2 (germline): LNHDA, SQIVND (reference sequence). Supplemented by reference TRBV19 and TRBJ1-1, the full variable domain reads DGGITQSPKYLFRKEGQNVTLSCEQNLNHDAMYWYRQDPGQGLRLIYYSQIVNDFQKGDIAEGYSVSREKKESFPLTVTSAQKNPTAFYLCASSIVESTEAFFGQGTRLTVV.